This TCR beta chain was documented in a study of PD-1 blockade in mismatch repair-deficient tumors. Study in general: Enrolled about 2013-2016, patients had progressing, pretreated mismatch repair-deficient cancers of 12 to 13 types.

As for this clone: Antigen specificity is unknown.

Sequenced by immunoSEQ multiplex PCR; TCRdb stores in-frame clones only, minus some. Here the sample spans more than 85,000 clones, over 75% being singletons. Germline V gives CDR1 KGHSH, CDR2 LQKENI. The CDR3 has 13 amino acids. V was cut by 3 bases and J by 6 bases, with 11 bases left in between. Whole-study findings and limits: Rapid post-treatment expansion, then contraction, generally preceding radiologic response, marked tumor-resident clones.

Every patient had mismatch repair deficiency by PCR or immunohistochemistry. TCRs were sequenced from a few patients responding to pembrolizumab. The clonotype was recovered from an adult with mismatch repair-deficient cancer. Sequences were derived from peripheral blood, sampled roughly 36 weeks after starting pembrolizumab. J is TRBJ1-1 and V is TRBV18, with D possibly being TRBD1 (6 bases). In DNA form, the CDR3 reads TGTGCCAGCTCACCGGACAGTATAGCTGAAGCTTTCTTT. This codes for CASSPDSIAEAFF. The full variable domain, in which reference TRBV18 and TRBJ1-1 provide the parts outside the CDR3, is NAGVMQNPRHLVRRRGQEARLRCSPMKGHSHVYWYRQLPEEGLKFMVYLQKENIIDESGMPKERFSAEFPKEGPSILRIQQVVRGDSAAYFCASSPDSIAEAFFGQGTRLTVV.